Below, one T cell receptor beta chain is given with its context. The antigen is not known. These data originate in a study of cytomegalovirus exposure and HLA in healthy donors. The PCR employed 60 Vbeta primers together with 13 Jbeta primers. The assay was immunoSEQ multiplex PCR, and TCRdb's table has in-frame clones only and misses some. The profile shows roughly 190,000 clones, 79% of them singletons. V lost 3 bases, J lost 1 base, and 8 bases stayed unmatched. The germline gives CDR1 GTSNPN, CDR2 SVGIG (reference sequence). CDR3 length equals 15 residues. Study-wide findings and caveats: Presence/absence analyses treated sequencing depth as roughly uniform across donors.

The material sequenced was PBMCs. The chain recombines TRBV30 with TRBJ1-2; TRBD1 agrees at 7 bases. The clonotype originates from a girl between 5 and 17 years old in good health and CMV-seropositive. The chain's CDR3 is CAWSSETGSNYGYTF. In DNA form, the CDR3 reads TGTGCCTGGAGCTCGGAGACAGGGAGTAACTATGGCTACACCTTC.